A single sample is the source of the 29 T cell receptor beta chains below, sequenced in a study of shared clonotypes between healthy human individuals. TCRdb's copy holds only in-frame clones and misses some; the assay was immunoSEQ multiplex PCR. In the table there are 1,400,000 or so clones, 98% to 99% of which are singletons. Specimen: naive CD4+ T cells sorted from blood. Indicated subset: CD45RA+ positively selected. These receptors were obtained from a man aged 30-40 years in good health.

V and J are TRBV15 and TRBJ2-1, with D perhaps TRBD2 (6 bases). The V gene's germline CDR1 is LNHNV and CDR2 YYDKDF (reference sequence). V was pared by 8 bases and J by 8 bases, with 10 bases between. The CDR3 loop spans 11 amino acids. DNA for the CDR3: TGTGCCACCGGTCCGGGGGATGAGCAGTTCTTC. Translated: CATGPGDEQFF.

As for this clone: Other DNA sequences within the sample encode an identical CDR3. DNA of the CDR3: TGTGCCAGCTCACCAGCTACAGATACGCAGTATTTT. It translates to CASSPATDTQYF. The chain joins TRBV18 to TRBJ2-3; D is ambiguous. Trimming took 2 bases from V and 3 from J, leaving 3 bases between them. The germline V gene has CDR1 KGHSH and CDR2 LQKENI. The CDR3 is made up of 12 amino acids.

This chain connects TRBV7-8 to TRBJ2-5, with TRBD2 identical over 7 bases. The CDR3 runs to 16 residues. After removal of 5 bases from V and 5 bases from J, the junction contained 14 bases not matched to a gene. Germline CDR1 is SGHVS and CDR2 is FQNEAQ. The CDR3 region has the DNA TGTGCCAGCAGCAAAGATTCTGGCGGGAGAGGGGAGACCCAGTACTTC. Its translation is CASSKDSGGRGETQYF.

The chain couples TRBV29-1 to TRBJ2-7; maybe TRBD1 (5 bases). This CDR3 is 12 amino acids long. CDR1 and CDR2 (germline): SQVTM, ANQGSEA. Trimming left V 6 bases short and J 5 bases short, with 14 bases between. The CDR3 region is CSVDLGVDEQYF. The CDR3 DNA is TGCAGCGTCGACTTAGGGGTCGACGAGCAGTACTTC.

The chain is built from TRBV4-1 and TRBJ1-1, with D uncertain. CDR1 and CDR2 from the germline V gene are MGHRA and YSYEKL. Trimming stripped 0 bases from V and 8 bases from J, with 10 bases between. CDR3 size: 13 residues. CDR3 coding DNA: TGCGCCAGCAGCCAAGATTTGAGGGCAGAAGCTTTCTTT. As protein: CASSQDLRAEAFF.

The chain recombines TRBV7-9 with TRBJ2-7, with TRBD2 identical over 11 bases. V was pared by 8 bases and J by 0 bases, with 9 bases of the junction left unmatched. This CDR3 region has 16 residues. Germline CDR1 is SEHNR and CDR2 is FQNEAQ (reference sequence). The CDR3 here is CASETLGTSGSYEQYF. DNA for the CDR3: TGTGCCAGCGAGACCCTGGGGACTAGCGGCTCCTACGAGCAGTACTTC.

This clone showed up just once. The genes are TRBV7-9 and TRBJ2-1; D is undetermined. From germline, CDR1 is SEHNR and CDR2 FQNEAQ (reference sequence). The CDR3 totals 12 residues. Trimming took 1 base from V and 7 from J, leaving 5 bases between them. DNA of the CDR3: TGTGCCAGCAGCTTAGTGCAAAATGAGCAGTTCTTC. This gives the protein CASSLVQNEQFF. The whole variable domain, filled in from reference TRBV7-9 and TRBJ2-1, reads DTGVSQNPRHKITKRGQNVTFRCDPISEHNRLYWYRQTLGQGPEFLTYFQNEAQLEKSRLLSDRFSAERPKGSFSTLEIQRTEQGDSAMYLCASSLVQNEQFFGPGTRLTVL.

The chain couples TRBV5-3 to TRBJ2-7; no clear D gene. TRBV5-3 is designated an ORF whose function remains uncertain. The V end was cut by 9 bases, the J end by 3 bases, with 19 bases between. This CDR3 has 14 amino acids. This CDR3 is CAIPVDGISYEQYF. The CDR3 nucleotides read TGTGCCATCCCGGTCGATGGGATAAGCTACGAGCAGTACTTC.

Here the CDR3 reads CASSFRSGREYF. The CDR3 nucleotides are TGTGCCAGCAGTTTCCGATCAGGCAGGGAGTATTTT. The gene calls are TRBV27 and TRBJ2-3; possibly TRBD1 for D (5 bases). Germline assignment: CDR1 MNHEY and CDR2 SMNVEV (reference sequence). Trimming cost V 3 bases and J 13 bases, with 14 bases left between them. There are 12 residues in the CDR3.

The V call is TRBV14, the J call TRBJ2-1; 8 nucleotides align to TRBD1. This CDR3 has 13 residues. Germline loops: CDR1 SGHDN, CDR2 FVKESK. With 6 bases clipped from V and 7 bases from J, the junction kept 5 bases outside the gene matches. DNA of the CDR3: TGTGCCAGCAGGACAGGGGCGAGGAATGAGCAGTTCTTC. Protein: CASRTGARNEQFF.

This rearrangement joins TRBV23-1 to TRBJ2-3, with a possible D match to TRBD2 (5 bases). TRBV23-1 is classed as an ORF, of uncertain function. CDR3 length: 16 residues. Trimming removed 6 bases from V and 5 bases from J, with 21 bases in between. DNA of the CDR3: TGCGCCAGCAGCCGGAGGACGCCTTGGTGTGAAGATACGCAGTATTTT. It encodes CASSRRTPWCEDTQYF.

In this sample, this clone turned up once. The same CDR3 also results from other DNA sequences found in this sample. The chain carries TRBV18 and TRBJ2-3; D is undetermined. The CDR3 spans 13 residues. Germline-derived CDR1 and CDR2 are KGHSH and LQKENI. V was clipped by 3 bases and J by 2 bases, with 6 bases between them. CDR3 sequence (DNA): TGTGCCAGCTCACCTCCCTCCACAGATACGCAGTATTTT. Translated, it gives CASSPPSTDTQYF.

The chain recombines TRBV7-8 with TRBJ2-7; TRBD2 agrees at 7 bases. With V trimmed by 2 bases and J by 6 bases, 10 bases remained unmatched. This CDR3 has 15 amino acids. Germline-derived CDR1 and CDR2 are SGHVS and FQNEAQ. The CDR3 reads CASSLRRAGRSEQYF. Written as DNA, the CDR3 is TGTGCCAGCAGCTTAAGGAGGGCCGGGAGGTCCGAGCAGTACTTC. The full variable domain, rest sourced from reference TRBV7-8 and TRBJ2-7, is GAGVSQSPRYKVAKRGQDVALRCDPISGHVSLFWYQQALGQGPEFLTYFQNEAQLDKSGLPSDRFFAERPEGSVSTLKIQRTQQEDSAVYLCASSLRRAGRSEQYFGPGTRLTVT.

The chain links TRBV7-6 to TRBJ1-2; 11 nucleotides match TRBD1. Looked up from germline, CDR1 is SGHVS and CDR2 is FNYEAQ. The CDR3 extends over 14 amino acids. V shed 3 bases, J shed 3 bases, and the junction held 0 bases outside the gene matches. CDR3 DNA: TGTGCCAGCAGCTTGGGACAGGGGGACTATGGCTACACCTTC. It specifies CASSLGQGDYGYTF. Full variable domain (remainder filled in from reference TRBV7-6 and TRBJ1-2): GAGVSQSPRYKVTKRGQDVALRCDPISGHVSLYWYRQALGQGPEFLTYFNYEAQQDKSGLPNDRFSAERPEGSISTLTIQRTEQRDSAMYRCASSLGQGDYGYTFGSGTRLTVV.

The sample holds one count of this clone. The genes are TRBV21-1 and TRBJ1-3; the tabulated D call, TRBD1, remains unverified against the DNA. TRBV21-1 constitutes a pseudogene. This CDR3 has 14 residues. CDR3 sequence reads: CASINRVSQDTIYF. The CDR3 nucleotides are TGTGCCAGCATCAACAGGGTTTCCCAGGACACCATATATTTT.

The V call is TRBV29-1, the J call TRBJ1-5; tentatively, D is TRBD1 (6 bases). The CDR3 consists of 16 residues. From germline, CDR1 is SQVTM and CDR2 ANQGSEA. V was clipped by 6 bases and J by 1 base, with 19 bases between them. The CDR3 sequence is CSVSGVDSGSNQPQHF. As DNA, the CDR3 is TGCAGCGTCTCGGGTGTGGACAGCGGGAGCAATCAGCCCCAGCATTTT.

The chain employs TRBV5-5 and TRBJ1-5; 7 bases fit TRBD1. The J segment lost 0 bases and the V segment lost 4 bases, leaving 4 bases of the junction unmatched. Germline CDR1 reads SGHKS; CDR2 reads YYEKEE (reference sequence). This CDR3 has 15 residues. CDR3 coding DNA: TGTGCCAGCAGCCGCGACAGGGATAGCAATCAGCCCCAGCATTTT. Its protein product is CASSRDRDSNQPQHF.

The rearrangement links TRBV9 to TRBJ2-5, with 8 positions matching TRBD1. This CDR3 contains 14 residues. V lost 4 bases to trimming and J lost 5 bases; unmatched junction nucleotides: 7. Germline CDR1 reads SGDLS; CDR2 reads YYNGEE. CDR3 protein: CASSKRTGRETQYF. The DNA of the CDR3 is TGTGCCAGCAGCAAAAGGACAGGGAGGGAGACCCAGTACTTC. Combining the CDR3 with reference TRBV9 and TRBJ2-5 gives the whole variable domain DSGVTQTPKHLITATGQRVTLRCSPRSGDLSVYWYQQSLDQGLQFLIQYYNGEERAKGNILERFSAQQFPDLHSELNLSSLELGDSALYFCASSKRTGRETQYFGPGTRLLVL.

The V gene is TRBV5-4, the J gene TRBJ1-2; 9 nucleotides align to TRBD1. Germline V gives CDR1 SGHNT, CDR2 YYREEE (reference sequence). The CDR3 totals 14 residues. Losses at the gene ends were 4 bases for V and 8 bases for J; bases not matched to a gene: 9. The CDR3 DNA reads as TGTGCCAGCAGCCTACAGGGGGCGGACTTCGGCTACACCTTC. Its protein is CASSLQGADFGYTF.

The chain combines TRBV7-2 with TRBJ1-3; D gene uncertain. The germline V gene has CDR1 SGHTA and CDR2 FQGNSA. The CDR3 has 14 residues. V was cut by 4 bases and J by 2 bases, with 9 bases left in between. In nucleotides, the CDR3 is TGTGCCAGCAGCTCCCCCCCTCCTGGAAACACCATATATTTT. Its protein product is CASSSPPPGNTIYF.

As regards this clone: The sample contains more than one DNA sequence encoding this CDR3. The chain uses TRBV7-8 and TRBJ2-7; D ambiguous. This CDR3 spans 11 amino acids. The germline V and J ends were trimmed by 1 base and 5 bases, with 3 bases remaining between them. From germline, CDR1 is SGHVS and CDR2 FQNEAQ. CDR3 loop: CASSLVHEQYF. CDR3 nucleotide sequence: TGTGCCAGCAGCTTAGTGCACGAGCAGTACTTC.

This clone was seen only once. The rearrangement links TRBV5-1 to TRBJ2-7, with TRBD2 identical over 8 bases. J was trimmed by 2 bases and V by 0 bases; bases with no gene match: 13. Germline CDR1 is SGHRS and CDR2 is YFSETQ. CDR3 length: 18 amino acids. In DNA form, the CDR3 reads TGCGCCAGCAGCTTGGGCCCCCGCACTAGCGGCAAGACCTACGAGCAGTACTTC. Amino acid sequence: CASSLGPRTSGKTYEQYF.

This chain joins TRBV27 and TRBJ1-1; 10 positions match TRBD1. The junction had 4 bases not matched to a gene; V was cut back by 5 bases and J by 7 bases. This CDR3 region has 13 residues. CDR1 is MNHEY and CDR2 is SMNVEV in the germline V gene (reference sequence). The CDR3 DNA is TGTGCCAGCAGTCCCCGGACAGGGGGTGAAGCTTTCTTT. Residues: CASSPRTGGEAFF.

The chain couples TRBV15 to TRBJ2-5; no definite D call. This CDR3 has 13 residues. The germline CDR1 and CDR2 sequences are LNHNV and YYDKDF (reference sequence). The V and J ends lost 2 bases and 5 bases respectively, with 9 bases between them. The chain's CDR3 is CATSRNGRETQYF. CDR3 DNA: TGTGCCACCAGCAGAAATGGGCGGGAGACCCAGTACTTC.

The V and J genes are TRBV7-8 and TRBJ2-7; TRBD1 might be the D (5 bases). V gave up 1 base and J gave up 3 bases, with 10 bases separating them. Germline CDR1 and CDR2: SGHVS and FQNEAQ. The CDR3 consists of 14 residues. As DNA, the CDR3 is TGTGCCAGCAGCTTAGGGCCGACAGTCTACGAGCAGTACTTC. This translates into CASSLGPTVYEQYF.

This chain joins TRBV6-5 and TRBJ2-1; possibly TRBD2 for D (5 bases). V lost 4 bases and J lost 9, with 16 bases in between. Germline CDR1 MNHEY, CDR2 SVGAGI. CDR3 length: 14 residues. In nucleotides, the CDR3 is TGTGCCAGCAGTTCTGAGGGCCCTCGCGGTGAGCAGTTCTTC. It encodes CASSSEGPRGEQFF.

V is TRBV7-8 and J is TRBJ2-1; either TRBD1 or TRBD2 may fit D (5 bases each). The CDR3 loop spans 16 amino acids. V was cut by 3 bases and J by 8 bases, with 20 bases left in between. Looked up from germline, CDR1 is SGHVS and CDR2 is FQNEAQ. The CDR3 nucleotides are TGTGCCAGCAGCTTGAGCATTCCGGGACCTTGGGATGAGCAGTTCTTC. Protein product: CASSLSIPGPWDEQFF.

CDR3 DNA: TGTGCCAGCAGCTTGCCAAAAGACAGGCTAGATGGCTACACCTTC. Amino acid sequence: CASSLPKDRLDGYTF. V usage is TRBV5-4 and J usage is TRBJ1-2; maybe TRBD1 (6 bases). Trimming removed 1 base from V and 6 bases from J, with 16 bases in between. Germline values: CDR1 SGHNT, CDR2 YYREEE (reference sequence). The length of the CDR3 is 15 residues.

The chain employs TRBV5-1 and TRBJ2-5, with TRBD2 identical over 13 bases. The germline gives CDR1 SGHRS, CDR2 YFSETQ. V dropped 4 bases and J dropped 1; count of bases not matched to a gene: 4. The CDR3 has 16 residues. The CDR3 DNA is TGCGCCAGCAGCATCGGGACTAGCGGGACCCAAGAGACCCAGTACTTC. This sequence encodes CASSIGTSGTQETQYF.